This section outlines one T cell receptor beta chain sequence together with its context. Antigen: not known. Positive CCR7 selection of CD45RO-negative cells yielded the naive CD8 cells, and terminally differentiated effector memory CD45RA+ cells were excluded. This specimen comes from a study of shared clonotypes between healthy human individuals. Study details: Donors, aged 18 to 49, were a couple of women and a few men.

Sequencing was performed with immunoSEQ multiplex PCR; in TCRdb, only in-frame clones are kept and a portion is missing. The sample carries around 2,000,000 clones, roughly 94% recorded once. Germline loops: CDR1 SGHAT, CDR2 FQNNGV. The CDR3 extends over 15 amino acids. Trimming cost V 3 bases and J 4 bases, with 15 bases left between them. Study-wide results and caveats: Generally, naive subsets came out with larger estimated richness than memory subsets.

This rearrangement joins TRBV11-2 to TRBJ1-1; D might be TRBD1 (5 bases). The clonotype was recovered from a man between 18 and 29 years old in good health. Sequenced input: naive CD8+ T cells sorted from blood. CDR3 DNA: TGTGCCAGCAGCTTCAGCGGAGGGGTTGGCACTGAAGCTTTCTTT. Protein sequence: CASSFSGGVGTEAFF.